This T cell receptor beta chain originates from a study of T cells in Graves' hyperthyroidism and ophthalmopathy. Study results and caveats: Ophthalmopathy got predicted by the model a median around six months before its onset. Separation of ophthalmopathy from stable hyperthyroidism was achieved by a 13 V-J model.

For this clonotype: Its antigen is not identified.

RNA transcripts served as the template for amplifying TCR beta CDR3 regions. HTBI primers drove first-round RT-PCR of the TCR CDR3. From the multiplex PCR reads, TCRdb called clonotypes with MiXCR, one entry per CDR3 protein. The sample holds 500,000 to 600,000 distinct CDR3 sequences, approximately 49% seen once. Material: peripheral blood or thyroid tissue (not recorded which). The sequence came from an adult woman with Graves' disease, either hyperthyroidism or ophthalmopathy (not recorded which).

In nucleotides, the CDR3 is TGTGCCAGCAGGAACAGTATCGCAGGGGAGGCATCCCAAGAGACCCAGTACTTC. It encodes CASRNSIAGEASQETQYF. The rearrangement links TRBV11-1 to TRBJ2-5; D is possibly TRBD1 or TRBD2 (6 bases each). The V and J ends lost 6 bases and 1 base respectively, with 24 bases between them. Germline V gene data show CDR1 as SGHAT and CDR2 as FQDESV (reference sequence). The CDR3 consists of 18 residues.